Below are 13 T cell receptor beta chains sequenced from a single sample in a study of shared clonotypes between healthy human individuals. Using immunoSEQ multiplex PCR, the repertoire was profiled, and TCRdb retains in-frame clones only, with some absent. The repertoire consists of over a million clones, with 97% to 99% occurring once and the leading ten covering approximately 0.38%. Sequencing was carried out using naive CD4+ T cells sorted from blood. The subset: CD45RA+ positively selected. The receptors were sampled from a young man in good health.

The chain has TRBV6-5 and TRBJ1-1, with no clear D. Germline V gene sequence: CDR1 MNHEY, CDR2 SVGAGI. The CDR3 extends over 13 amino acids. V dropped 4 bases and J dropped 5 bases, with 11 bases sitting between them. This CDR3 reads CASSSLVDTEAFF. CDR3 DNA: TGTGCCAGCAGTTCTCTTGTGGATACTGAAGCTTTCTTT.

V is TRBV6-4 and J is TRBJ2-1; D may be TRBD1 or TRBD2 (5 bases each). The V end lost 5 bases, the J end lost 6 bases, and 17 bases lay between the germline ends. Germline lookup yields CDR1 MRHNA and CDR2 SNTAGT. CDR3 length: 15 amino acids. CDR3 in amino acids: CASSSDDIGANEQFF. The CDR3 DNA reads TGTGCCAGCAGTTCCGACGATATCGGGGCCAATGAGCAGTTCTTC.

J is TRBJ2-7 and V is TRBV15; no clear D. The CDR3 is 12 residues long. Per the germline V gene, CDR1 is LNHNV and CDR2 is YYDKDF (reference sequence). Between the trimmed V and J ends, which lost 1 base and 5 bases, there was a span of 6 bases. The CDR3 protein is CATSRVAHEQYF. The CDR3 coding sequence is TGTGCCACCAGCAGAGTGGCGCACGAGCAGTACTTC. The full variable domain, completed using reference TRBV15 and TRBJ2-7, is DAMVIQNPRYQVTQFGKPVTLSCSQTLNHNVMYWYQQKSSQAPKLLFHYYDKDFNNEADTPDNFQSRRPNTSFCFLDIRSPGLGDTAMYLCATSRVAHEQYFGPGTRLTVT.

The chain combines TRBV14 with TRBJ2-5, with 7 nucleotides matching TRBD1. Losses at the gene ends were 5 bases for V and 4 bases for J; bases not matched to a gene: 7. Germline loops: CDR1 SGHDN, CDR2 FVKESK. This CDR3 contains 14 residues. Here the CDR3 reads CASSVRQGVETQYF. The CDR3 DNA reads TGTGCCAGCAGCGTGCGACAGGGAGTAGAGACCCAGTACTTC.

This rearrangement joins TRBV5-1 to TRBJ1-1; D remains unclear. The CDR3 consists of 13 residues. V gave up 4 bases and J gave up 0 bases, with 7 bases separating them. CDR1 is SGHRS, CDR2 YFSETQ, per germline. DNA of the CDR3: TGCGCCAGCAGCGACGTACTGAACACTGAAGCTTTCTTT. Residues: CASSDVLNTEAFF.

This clone appeared once. The chain couples TRBV7-8 to TRBJ2-7, with D hard to call. CDR1 SGHVS and CDR2 FQNEAQ come from the germline V gene. The V end was cut by 1 base, the J end by 2 bases, with 12 bases between. The CDR3 loop spans 15 amino acids. For the CDR3, the DNA is TGTGCCAGCAGCTTAGGTGGTAGGGAAACCTACGAGCAGTACTTC. Its protein is CASSLGGRETYEQYF.

The chain joins TRBV13 to TRBJ1-5; D unclear. The CDR3 totals 12 residues. V was shortened by 5 bases and J by 7 bases, with 9 bases between the two germline ends. Germline V gene data show CDR1 as PRHDT and CDR2 as FYEKMQ (reference sequence). CDR3 coding DNA: TGTGCCAGCAGCGGACGACACCAGCCCCAGCATTTT. Amino acids: CASSGRHQPQHF.

V gene TRBV18 combines with J gene TRBJ2-7, with TRBD2 matching 8 bases. The CDR3 extends over 15 amino acids. From germline, CDR1 is KGHSH and CDR2 LQKENI. V shed 5 bases, J shed 5 bases, and the junction held 11 bases outside the gene matches. CDR3 nucleotides: TGTGCCAGCTCAGCCACTAGCGGAGGGGTAGACGAGCAGTACTTC. Its protein is CASSATSGGVDEQYF. The variable domain in full, completed from reference TRBV18 and TRBJ2-7, reads NAGVMQNPRHLVRRRGQEARLRCSPMKGHSHVYWYRQLPEEGLKFMVYLQKENIIDESGMPKERFSAEFPKEGPSILRIQQVVRGDSAAYFCASSATSGGVDEQYFGPGTRLTVT.

On this clone itself: This same CDR3 is encoded by further DNA sequences in the sample. This chain links TRBV11-2 with TRBJ1-3; D remains ambiguous. The CDR3 covers 12 residues. Germline loops: CDR1 SGHAT, CDR2 FQNNGV. V lost 1 base and J lost 3, with 1 base in between. The CDR3 loop reads CASSLVGNTIYF. The CDR3 coding sequence is TGTGCCAGCAGCTTAGTTGGAAACACCATATATTTT.

This chain links TRBV9 with TRBJ2-1, with D uncertain. Trimming shortened V by 0 bases and J by 2 bases, and 9 bases separated the two germline ends. Germline CDR1 SGDLS, CDR2 YYNGEE. The CDR3 runs to 15 residues. The CDR3 loop is CASSVEGGAYNEQFF. The CDR3 DNA is TGTGCCAGCAGCGTAGAAGGTGGGGCCTACAATGAGCAGTTCTTC. Combining the CDR3 with reference TRBV9 and TRBJ2-1 gives the whole variable domain DSGVTQTPKHLITATGQRVTLRCSPRSGDLSVYWYQQSLDQGLQFLIQYYNGEERAKGNILERFSAQQFPDLHSELNLSSLELGDSALYFCASSVEGGAYNEQFFGPGTRLTVL.

The chain couples TRBV7-9 to TRBJ2-2, with 9 bases aligning to TRBD2. The V gene end was trimmed by 5 bases and the J gene end by 0 bases; junction bases not matched to a gene: 4. Germline assignment: CDR1 SEHNR and CDR2 FQNEAQ (reference sequence). The CDR3 spans 16 residues. The CDR3 spells CASSPRLAANTGELFF. The CDR3 coding sequence is TGTGCCAGCAGCCCCCGACTAGCGGCGAACACCGGGGAGCTGTTTTTT.

This rearrangement joins TRBV19 to TRBJ2-3; D may match TRBD1 or TRBD2 (5 bases each). The V and J ends lost 4 bases and 2 bases respectively, with 7 bases between them. There are 13 residues in the CDR3. CDR1 LNHDA and CDR2 SQIVND come from the germline V gene (reference sequence). The CDR3 nucleotides read TGTGCCAGTAGTACCGGGGCCACAGATACGCAGTATTTT. Encoded protein: CASSTGATDTQYF.

The chain carries TRBV18 and TRBJ1-1; tentative D call: TRBD1 (5 bases). Between the trimmed V and J ends, which lost 2 bases and 0 bases, there was a span of 7 bases. Per the germline V gene, CDR1 is KGHSH and CDR2 is LQKENI. This CDR3 has 14 residues. The CDR3 coding sequence is TGTGCCAGCTCACCATTCAGGGTGAACACTGAAGCTTTCTTT. This codes for CASSPFRVNTEAFF.